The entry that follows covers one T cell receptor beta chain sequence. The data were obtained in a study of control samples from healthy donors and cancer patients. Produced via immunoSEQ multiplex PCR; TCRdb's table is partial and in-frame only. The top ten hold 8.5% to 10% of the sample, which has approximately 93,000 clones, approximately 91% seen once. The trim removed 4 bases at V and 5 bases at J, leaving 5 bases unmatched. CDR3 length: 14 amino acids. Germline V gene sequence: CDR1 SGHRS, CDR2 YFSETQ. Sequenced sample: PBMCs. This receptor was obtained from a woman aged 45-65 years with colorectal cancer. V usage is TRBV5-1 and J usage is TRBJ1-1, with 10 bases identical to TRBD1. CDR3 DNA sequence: TGCGCCAGCAGCGGGGGACAGGGGAGAACTGAAGCTTTCTTT. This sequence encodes CASSGGQGRTEAFF.